What follows are 6 T cell receptor beta chains derived from one specimen sequenced in a study of brain T cells in children with intractable seizures. Time point denoted: blood from clinic visit 5 months post-surgery; TSC patient then seizure free. Clones were sequenced by immunoSEQ multiplex PCR, and TCRdb holds only the in-frame ones, with some missing. The sample carries approximately 330,000 clones, more than 85% recorded once. Sequencing used peripheral blood, obtained more than 4 months after surgery. The receptors originated from a boy under two years old with tuberous sclerosis and intractable seizures.

The rearrangement uses TRBV2 and TRBJ2-2; 12 positions match TRBD2. The CDR3 spans 17 residues. The V and J ends lost 7 bases and 2 bases, in that order; junction bases with no gene match: 8. The germline V gene has CDR1 SNHLY and CDR2 FYNNEI. Here the CDR3 DNA reads TGTGCCAGCAAGGTCCCTAGCGGGGGGGCAAACACCGGGGAGCTGTTTTTT. This encodes CASKVPSGGANTGELFF.

This clone was seen a handful of times. Other DNA sequences in the sample encode the same CDR3. The rearrangement uses TRBV12-3 or TRBV12-4 and TRBJ2-7; D is unresolved. V lost 1 base and J 3 bases, leaving 1 base between the germline ends. There are 11 residues in the CDR3. For the CDR3, the DNA is TGTGCCAGCAGTTTAGGCTACGAGCAGTACTTC. Protein product: CASSLGYEQYF.

V usage is TRBV30 and J usage is TRBJ2-6; TRBD2 aligns across 7 bases. CDR1 is GTSNPN, CDR2 SVGIG, per germline (reference sequence). The CDR3 sequence is 17 residues long. V was clipped by 0 bases and J by 2 bases; unmatched bases: 7. CDR3 bases: TGTGCCTGGAGTGTACGGGGGGTAAGGACTGGGGCCAACGTCCTGACTTTC. Encoded protein: CAWSVRGVRTGANVLTF.

Turning to this clone: In the same sample, other DNA sequences code for this CDR3. This chain links TRBV24-1 with TRBJ1-2; no firm D call. The CDR3 is 13 residues long. V was cut by 4 bases and J by 1 base, with 6 bases left in between. CDR1 KGHDR and CDR2 SFDVKD come from the germline V gene. The CDR3 sequence is CATSEGYNYGYTF. The CDR3 DNA sequence: TGTGCCACCAGTGAGGGGTATAACTATGGCTACACCTTC.

This chain uses TRBV4-1 with TRBJ1-4; 7 bases line up with TRBD1. The ends lost 4 bases at V and 2 bases at J; junction bases unmatched: 19. The germline CDR1 and CDR2 sequences are MGHRA and YSYEKL. CDR3 length: 20 residues. CDR3 loop: CASSRQARGGTSVTNEKLFF. The DNA for the CDR3 is TGCGCCAGCAGCCGACAAGCCAGGGGGGGCACCAGCGTGACTAATGAAAAACTGTTTTTT.

V is TRBV4-1 and J is TRBJ2-3; no clear D. CDR1 MGHRA and CDR2 YSYEKL come from the germline V gene. V dropped 0 bases and J dropped 2 bases, with 12 bases sitting between them. There are 16 residues in the CDR3. CDR3 in DNA: TGCGCCAGCAGCCAAGATACGGCGTCCGCCACAGATACGCAGTATTTT. Residues: CASSQDTASATDTQYF.